This T cell receptor (beta chain) was captured in a study of blood T cell repertoires in COVID-19. Across the study: From the United States, Italy and Spain came samples of acute and convalescent COVID-19. T cells, B-cell-depleted T cells, or PBMCs supplied cDNA or gDNA.

In the original processing: From reference gene primer amplification, estimates of nucleated cell counts were derived. TCRdb's copy holds only in-frame clones and misses some; the assay was immunoSEQ multiplex PCR. For V, J and clone size, that table is used; D and trimming come from the DNA. Of 100,000 to 150,000 clones listed, roughly 83% are singletons. The sequence was collected from a man aged 55 to 70 with acute or convalescent COVID-19. Sequenced sample: peripheral blood.

CDR3 nucleotides: TGTGCCAGCAGCTTAGAGTTGGCAGGAAATGAAAAACTGTTTTTT. Encoded protein: CASSLELAGNEKLFF. The V call is TRBV7-9, the J call TRBJ1-4; D not resolved. Trimming left V 1 base short and J 5 bases short, with 11 bases between. Germline CDR1 SEHNR, CDR2 FQNEAQ (reference sequence). This CDR3 has 15 residues.